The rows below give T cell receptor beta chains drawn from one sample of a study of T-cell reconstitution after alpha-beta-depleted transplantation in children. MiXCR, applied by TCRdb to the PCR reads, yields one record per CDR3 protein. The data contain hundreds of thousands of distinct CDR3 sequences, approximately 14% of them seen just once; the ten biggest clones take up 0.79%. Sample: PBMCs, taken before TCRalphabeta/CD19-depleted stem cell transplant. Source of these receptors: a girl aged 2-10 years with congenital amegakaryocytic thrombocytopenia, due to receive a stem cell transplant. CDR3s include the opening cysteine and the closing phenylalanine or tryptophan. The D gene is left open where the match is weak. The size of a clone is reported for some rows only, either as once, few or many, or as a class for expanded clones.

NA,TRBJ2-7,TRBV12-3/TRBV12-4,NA,CASSLGFRAVGSYEQYF,TGTGCCAGCAGTTTAGGGTTTCGGGCGGTGGGCTCCTACGAGCAGTACTTC
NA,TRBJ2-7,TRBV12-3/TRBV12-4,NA,CASSPTGFGGSYEQYF,TGTGCCAGCAGTCCTACGGGATTTGGGGGCTCCTACGAGCAGTACTTC
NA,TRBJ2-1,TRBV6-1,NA,CASSEVLAVYEQFF,TGTGCCAGCAGTGAAGTATTGGCAGTCTATGAGCAGTTCTTC
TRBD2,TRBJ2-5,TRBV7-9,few,CASNELARGETQYF,TGTGCCAGCAACGAACTAGCGAGGGGTGAGACCCAGTACTTC
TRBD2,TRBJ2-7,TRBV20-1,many,CSANTHSGRAFYEQYF,TGCAGTGCCAATACTCATAGCGGGCGGGCCTTCTACGAGCAGTACTTC
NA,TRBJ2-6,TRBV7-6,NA,CASSQYGGSGANVLTF,TGTGCCAGCAGCCAATATGGAGGCTCTGGGGCCAACGTCCTGACTTTC
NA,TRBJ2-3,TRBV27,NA,CASSWGDTDTQYF,TGTGCCAGCAGTTGGGGGGACACAGATACGCAGTATTTT
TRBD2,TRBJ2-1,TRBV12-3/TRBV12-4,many,CASRPGLAPNEQFF,TGTGCCAGCAGGCCGGGACTAGCGCCTAATGAGCAGTTCTTC
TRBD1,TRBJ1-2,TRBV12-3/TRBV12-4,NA,CASSPGQLANYGYTF,TGTGCCAGCAGCCCGGGACAGTTAGCTAACTATGGCTACACCTTC
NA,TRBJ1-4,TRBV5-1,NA,CASSSTEDNEKLFF,TGCGCCAGCAGCTCCACAGAGGATAATGAAAAACTGTTTTTT
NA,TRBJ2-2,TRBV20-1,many,CSASTENTGELFF,TGCAGTGCGTCGACAGAGAACACCGGGGAGCTGTTTTTT
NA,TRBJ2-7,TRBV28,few,CASSPIPYEQYF,TGTGCCAGCAGCCCCATCCCCTACGAGCAGTACTTC
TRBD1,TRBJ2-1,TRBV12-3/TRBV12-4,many,CASSRNPGTGERDEQFF,TGTGCCAGCAGTCGAAACCCCGGGACAGGAGAACGCGATGAGCAGTTCTTC
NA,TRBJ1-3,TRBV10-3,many,CAISEWGGSGNTIYF,TGTGCCATCAGTGAGTGGGGGGGCTCTGGAAACACCATATATTTT
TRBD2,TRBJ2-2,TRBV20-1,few,CSARDVREESGELFF,TGCAGTGCTAGAGACGTCCGGGAGGAGAGCGGGGAGCTGTTTTTT
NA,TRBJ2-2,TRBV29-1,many,CSVGTLYTGELFF,TGCAGCGTCGGGACACTTTACACCGGGGAGCTGTTTTTT
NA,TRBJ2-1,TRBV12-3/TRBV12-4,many,CASSLGWEIGDEQFF,TGTGCCAGCAGTTTAGGTTGGGAAATCGGCGATGAGCAGTTCTTC
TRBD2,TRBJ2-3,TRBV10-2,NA,CASRGLAGAFEDTQYF,TGCGCCAGCAGGGGACTAGCGGGAGCATTTGAAGATACGCAGTATTTT
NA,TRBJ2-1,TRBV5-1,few,CASSLAVTLLGEQFF,TGCGCCAGCAGCTTGGCTGTGACACTCTTGGGTGAGCAGTTCTTC
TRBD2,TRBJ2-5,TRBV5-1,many,CASSFWREETQYF,TGCGCCAGCAGCTTCTGGCGGGAGGAGACCCAGTACTTC
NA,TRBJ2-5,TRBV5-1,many,CASSLADRDQETQYF,TGCGCCAGCAGCTTGGCTGACAGAGACCAAGAGACCCAGTACTTC
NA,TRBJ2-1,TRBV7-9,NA,CASSLASRDEQFF,TGTGCCAGCAGCTTAGCGTCGAGAGATGAGCAGTTCTTC
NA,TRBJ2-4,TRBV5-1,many,CASSLSGIAKNIQYF,TGCGCCAGCAGCTTGTCTGGTATAGCCAAAAACATTCAGTACTTC
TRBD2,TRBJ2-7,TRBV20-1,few,CSAEPGGVSREQYF,TGCAGTGCCGAACCGGGGGGAGTAAGTCGCGAGCAGTACTTC
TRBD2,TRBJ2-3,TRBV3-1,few,CASSPYPKRERDTDTQYF,TGTGCCAGCAGCCCCTACCCAAAGCGGGAGAGGGACACAGATACGCAGTATTTT
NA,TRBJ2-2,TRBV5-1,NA,CASSYGRGGGELFF,TGCGCCAGCAGCTACGGGAGAGGCGGCGGGGAGCTGTTTTTT
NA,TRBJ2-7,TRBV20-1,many,CSASPDYEQYF,TGCAGTGCTAGTCCGGACTACGAGCAGTACTTC
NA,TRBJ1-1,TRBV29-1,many,CSVERGWENTEAFF,TGCAGCGTTGAACGGGGGTGGGAGAACACTGAAGCTTTCTTT